This T cell receptor (beta chain) originates from a study of T cell responses to AZD1222 COVID-19 vaccine. Overall study findings and caveats: Clonal diversity was possibly underestimated; the donors were predominantly white British and more often female. With two AZD1222 doses given, Spike-specific TCR breadth and depth both rose. Sampling captured repertoires only after the peak T cell response.

Libraries were prepared by immunoSEQ multiplex PCR; TCRdb keeps only in-frame clonotypes and omits some of them. The sample has approximately 110,000 clones, around 88% seen once. With regard to this clone: Its specificity is not known.

This TCR came from an adult in good health. This material consisted of peripheral blood, taken on day 0 of AZD1222 vaccination.

CDR3 sequence (DNA): TGCGCCAGCAGCCAAACTAGCGGGGGATACAATGAGCAGTTCTTC. Amino acid sequence: CASSQTSGGYNEQFF. The chain links TRBV5-1 to TRBJ2-1, with 11 bases identical to TRBD2. Trimming removed 4 bases from V and 4 bases from J; junction bases left unmatched: 4. Germline CDR1 SGHRS, CDR2 YFSETQ. The CDR3 runs to 15 residues.